Presented here are 24 T cell receptor beta chains from one specimen sequenced in a study of blood T cell repertoires in COVID-19. The repertoire was sequenced with immunoSEQ multiplex PCR; TCRdb's copy has only in-frame clones and lacks some. The sample carries 150,000 to 200,000 clones, about 86% recorded once. Material for sequencing was peripheral blood. The receptor source for this set is a man in his forties or fifties with active or convalescent COVID-19.

The chain has TRBV14 and TRBJ2-3; D perhaps matches TRBD2 (6 bases). CDR3 size: 15 residues. V lost 2 bases, J lost 3 bases, and 12 bases lay in between. Germline values: CDR1 SGHDN, CDR2 FVKESK. The DNA for the CDR3 is TGTGCCAGCAGCCAAACGGGAGATTATACAGATACGCAGTATTTT. Residues: CASSQTGDYTDTQYF.

This chain uses TRBV20-1 with TRBJ1-2; D is ambiguous. Trimming cost V 8 bases and J 6 bases, with 13 bases left between them. From germline, CDR1 is DFQATT and CDR2 SNEGSKA (reference sequence). CDR3 length equals 11 residues. The CDR3 spells CSQTSGNGYTF. CDR3 nucleotide sequence: TGCAGTCAGACATCGGGGAATGGCTACACCTTC.

The rearrangement links TRBV13 to TRBJ2-5; D is unresolved. CDR1 is PRHDT and CDR2 is FYEKMQ in the germline V gene (reference sequence). V was cut by 5 bases and J by 5 bases, with 9 bases left in between. The CDR3 is made up of 12 amino acids. The CDR3 nucleotides are TGTGCCAGCAGCCTCGTGCGGGAGACCCAGTACTTC. Its translation is CASSLVRETQYF.

A word on this clone: Given the absence of the conserved phenylalanine or tryptophan at the CDR3 end, a read error is likely. The limits of the CDR3 on the DNA are not certain, so only TCRdb's listed CDR3 is given. The rearrangement uses TRBV20-1 and TRBJ1-1. Germline V lookup: CDR1 DFQATT, CDR2 SNEGSKA (reference sequence). The CDR3 contains 9 residues when both ends are counted. The CDR3 here is CSARDLSSL.

The count of this clone is one. This chain joins TRBV5-6 and TRBJ1-2, with D possibly being TRBD1 (5 bases). Per the germline V gene, CDR1 is SGHDT and CDR2 is YYEEEE. Trimming stripped 0 bases from V and 4 bases from J, with 7 bases between. The CDR3 spans 13 residues. The CDR3 nucleotides are TGTGCCAGCAGCTTGGTCGGGGGCTATGGCTACACCTTC. Encoded protein: CASSLVGGYGYTF.

The rearrangement joins TRBV29-1 to TRBJ2-7; perhaps TRBD2 as D (7 bases). Germline V gene data show CDR1 as SQVTM and CDR2 as ANQGSEA. The CDR3 is 13 residues long. The V end was cut by 3 bases, the J end by 4 bases, with 13 bases between. CDR3 bases: TGCAGCGTTGATGGGGGGGCCGATTACGAGCAGTACTTC. It encodes CSVDGGADYEQYF.

The chain couples TRBV20-1 to TRBJ2-1; perhaps TRBD2 as D (7 bases). There are 11 residues in the CDR3. V was shortened by 2 bases and J by 15 bases, with 14 bases between the two germline ends. Germline-derived CDR1 and CDR2 are DFQATT and SNEGSKA (reference sequence). DNA of the CDR3: TGCAGTGCTAGAATTGCCGGGGGGCCGTTCTTC. Translation gives CSARIAGGPFF.

The chain has TRBV7-2 and TRBJ2-3, with TRBD2 identical over 8 bases. Trimming cost V 5 bases and J 1 base; bases outside gene matches: 11. The CDR3 sequence is 17 residues long. Germline assignment: CDR1 SGHTA and CDR2 FQGNSA. As DNA, the CDR3 is TGTGCCAGCAGCCGCTCGACGGGGGGGCCTGGCACAGATACGCAGTATTTT. Residues: CASSRSTGGPGTDTQYF.

In its sample, this clone was seen once. The J gene is TRBJ1-1, the V gene TRBV6-5; 8 nucleotides match TRBD1. V lost 8 bases to trimming and J lost 5 bases; unmatched junction nucleotides: 7. The CDR3 contains 13 residues. From germline, CDR1 is MNHEY and CDR2 SVGAGI. The CDR3 sequence: CASGDRLETEAFF. The CDR3 DNA sequence: TGTGCCAGCGGGGACAGGTTGGAGACTGAAGCTTTCTTT.

The chain carries TRBV10-3 and TRBJ2-2; 9 nucleotides match TRBD1. Losses at the gene ends were 11 bases for V and 4 bases for J; bases not matched to a gene: 8. The CDR3 spans 14 residues. The germline V gene has CDR1 ENHRY and CDR2 SYGVKD. The CDR3: CAVQGARGTGELFF. CDR3 nucleotide sequence: TGTGCCGTACAGGGGGCGCGTGGCACCGGGGAGCTGTTTTTT.

The chain recombines TRBV3-1 (or the pseudogene TRBV3-2) with TRBJ2-3; tentative D call: TRBD1 (5 bases). Germline V gives CDR1 LGHDT, CDR2 YNNKEL (reference sequence). The CDR3 extends over 14 amino acids. Deletions cut 8 bases from V and 5 bases from J, with 17 bases between. The CDR3 spells CASRAAGWEDTQYF. For the CDR3, the DNA is TGTGCCAGCCGGGCGGCAGGGTGGGAAGATACGCAGTATTTT.

The chain links TRBV11-3 to TRBJ2-1, with D perhaps matching TRBD1 (6 bases). Germline V CDR1 and CDR2: SGHNT, YENEEA. Trimming took off 1 base at V and 7 bases at J, with 14 bases between the two ends. The CDR3 sequence is 15 residues long. The DNA for the CDR3 is TGTGCCAGCAGCTTAGCAGGGGACGCCAGAAATGAGCAGTTCTTC. Translating it yields CASSLAGDARNEQFF.

The chain couples TRBV6-5 to TRBJ1-5; 7 nucleotides match TRBD1. V shed 0 bases and J 3 bases; nucleotides not matched to a gene: 2. The CDR3 is 15 amino acids. Germline V gene data show CDR1 as MNHEY and CDR2 as SVGAGI. The CDR3 sequence is CASSYSGTVNQPQHF. For the CDR3, the DNA is TGTGCCAGCAGTTACTCAGGGACAGTCAATCAGCCCCAGCATTTT.

The chain has TRBV11-3 and TRBJ2-3; possibly TRBD1 for D (6 bases). There are 13 residues in the CDR3. The ends were cut back, 5 bases at V and 3 bases at J, with 9 bases in the middle. Germline CDR1 is SGHNT and CDR2 is YENEEA. The CDR3 DNA follows: TGTGCCAGCAGCCCAGGGGCTACAGATACGCAGTATTTT. Translation: CASSPGATDTQYF.

V and J are TRBV30 and TRBJ1-6; D gene ambiguous. Germline CDR1 and CDR2: GTSNPN and SVGIG (reference sequence). The V and J ends lost 3 bases and 5 bases respectively, with 17 bases between them. This CDR3 spans 16 amino acids. The CDR3 region is CAWRAQNLVDNSPLHF. The CDR3, as DNA: TGTGCCTGGAGGGCCCAAAACCTGGTGGATAATTCACCCCTCCACTTT.

The J gene is TRBJ2-7, the V gene TRBV18, with D possibly matching TRBD2 (6 bases). This CDR3 has 15 amino acids. Germline assignment: CDR1 KGHSH and CDR2 LQKENI. The V and J ends lost 3 bases and 0 bases respectively, with 12 bases between them. The CDR3 nucleotides read TGTGCCAGCTCACCTCCGGGACTGATCTCCTACGAGCAGTACTTC. This gives the protein CASSPPGLISYEQYF.

The V call is TRBV6-5, the J call TRBJ1-2; perhaps TRBD1 as D (5 bases). V lost 7 bases and J 5 bases, leaving 11 bases between the germline ends. The CDR3 covers 12 residues. Germline loops: CDR1 MNHEY, CDR2 SVGAGI. The CDR3 sequence: CASTREVYGYTF. In DNA form, the CDR3 reads TGTGCCAGCACCAGGGAGGTTTATGGCTACACCTTC.

The CDR3 loop is CASSYDRGGDGYTF. In nucleotides, the CDR3 is TGTGCCAGCAGCTATGACAGGGGCGGGGATGGCTACACCTTC. The chain recombines TRBV7-9 with TRBJ1-2; 8 nucleotides agree with TRBD1. Losses at the gene ends were 4 bases for V and 6 bases for J; bases not matched to a gene: 7. Germline V gene lookup returns CDR1 SEHNR and CDR2 FQNEAQ (reference sequence). This CDR3 is built from 14 residues.

The chain recombines TRBV5-6 with TRBJ1-1; D perhaps matches TRBD1 (5 bases). CDR3 length: 14 amino acids. Germline assignment: CDR1 SGHDT and CDR2 YYEEEE. Trimming left V 1 base short and J 2 bases short, with 9 bases between. CDR3 bases: TGTGCCAGCAGCTTGACAGGTAGAAACACTGAAGCTTTCTTT. Residues: CASSLTGRNTEAFF.

This chain joins TRBV6-4 and TRBJ1-5; 7 positions match TRBD1. V gave up 3 bases and J gave up 2 bases; unmatched junction bases: 1. CDR1 MRHNA and CDR2 SNTAGT come from the germline V gene. The CDR3 covers 14 residues. CDR3 DNA: TGTGCCAGCAGTGAAGGGACAGGCAATCAGCCCCAGCATTTT. This codes for CASSEGTGNQPQHF.

The chain recombines TRBV30 with TRBJ1-3; D not resolved. Trimming shortened V by 4 bases and J by 7 bases, and 8 bases separated the two germline ends. From germline, CDR1 is GTSNPN and CDR2 SVGIG (reference sequence). The CDR3 contains 11 residues. The CDR3 region has the DNA TGTGCCTGGAATTTCGGGAACACCATATATTTT. Residues: CAWNFGNTIYF. Supplemented by reference TRBV30 and TRBJ1-3, the full variable domain reads SQTIHQWPATLVQPVGSPLSLECTVEGTSNPNLYWYRQAAGRGLQLLFYSVGIGQISSEVPQNLSASRPQDRQFILSSKKLLLSDSGFYLCAWNFGNTIYFGEGSWLTVV.

The chain uses TRBV5-1 and TRBJ1-1, with D possibly TRBD1 on 6 matching bases. This CDR3 region has 13 residues. Trimming shortened V by 7 bases and J by 5 bases, and 15 bases separated the two germline ends. The V gene's germline CDR1 is SGHRS and CDR2 YFSETQ. DNA for the CDR3: TGCGCCAGCTTTACAATTAGGGGGACTGAAGCTTTCTTT. Its protein is CASFTIRGTEAFF.

This clone was observed a single time. The rearrangement uses TRBV18 and TRBJ2-1; TRBD2 aligns across 9 bases. Germline V gives CDR1 KGHSH, CDR2 LQKENI. This CDR3 spans 15 amino acids. V shed 3 bases and J 4 bases; nucleotides not matched to a gene: 4. CDR3 loop: CASSPPGLAYNEQFF. The CDR3 coding sequence is TGTGCCAGCTCACCTCCGGGACTAGCATACAATGAGCAGTTCTTC.

The chain is built from TRBV23-1 and TRBJ2-7; D is unclear. TRBV23-1 is an ORF for which the function is uncertain. The CDR3 has 13 amino acids. With 8 bases removed from V and 0 bases from J, the gap between germline ends came to 11 bases. CDR3: CASGPNHSYEQYF. CDR3 coding DNA: TGCGCCAGCGGGCCCAACCACTCCTACGAGCAGTACTTC.